The rows below give T cell receptor beta chains drawn from one sample of a study of breast tumors, draining lymph nodes, adjacent tissues. One entry per CDR3 protein, called by TCRdb with MiXCR from the multiplex PCR reads. The table has roughly 130,000 distinct CDR3 sequences, about 20% seen once. Sequenced input: axillary lymph node tissue. These receptors were collected from a female donor with breast cancer. Some clones in this sample may be carry-over from other donors' samples. Each CDR3 is given with its conserved first and last residue. Each record gives: V gene, clone size, D gene, CDR3 protein. D genes are given only for firm matches. The size of a clone is reported for some rows only, either as once, few or many, or as a class for expanded clones.

TRBV30 many NA CAWSVTRKETQYF
TRBV20-1 NA TRBD2 CSAERGSGEGETQYF
TRBV2 many NA CASSEGQILGYGYTF
TRBV27 few TRBD1 CASSPSGTVNYGYTF
TRBV18 many NA CASSPPWETQYF
TRBV3-1 many NA CASSSREGGDGYTF
TRBV4-1 many NA CASSQVGRSNYGYTF
TRBV19 many NA CASGTAYEQYF
TRBV6-1 NA NA CASSEVPGLRKNIQYF
TRBV20-1 many NA CSASDSVYGYTF
TRBV7-9 many TRBD2 CASRPGGAGQETQYF
TRBV12-3/TRBV12-4 many NA CASSLSGGANVLTF
TRBV10-1 many NA CASSPGAGSSYEQYF
TRBV27 NA NA CASALGSGTGTDTQYF
TRBV12-3/TRBV12-4 many NA CASSLSSRGKETQYF
TRBV20-1 many NA CSASFRGTTGELFF
TRBV11-2 NA NA CASSLERTLHEQYF
TRBV5-6 many NA CASTRFGSKEGDTQYF
TRBV12-3/TRBV12-4 many NA CASSQRGRPRNYGYTF
TRBV11-2 many TRBD2 CASSLGTSASTDTQYF
TRBV5-1 NA TRBD2 CASSLLAGGPHEQFF
TRBV27 NA NA CASSLSGELSF
TRBV5-1 many NA CASSLSGLYNEQFF
TRBV6-1 many NA CASTLPGWQTLTYEQYF
TRBV6-2/TRBV6-3 many NA CASSYSRLVETQYF
TRBV28 NA TRBD2 CASSLFLSGRENYEQYF
TRBV2 many TRBD1 CASSKGQGDRDTQYF
TRBV27 NA NA CASSWSKRNEQFF
TRBV20-1 many NA CSARSSTQGLAGNTIYF
TRBV20-1 many NA CSASTDGIFENSPLHF
TRBV9 many NA CASSPPRVNEQFF
TRBV2 many NA CASKSGMAYNEQFF
TRBV7-9 many TRBD1 CASRGRDRYNEQFF
TRBV20-1 many TRBD2 CSARAARRGGGGLADTQYF
TRBV10-2 many NA CANSEGVYNEQFF
TRBV12-3/TRBV12-4 many NA CASSSWSSVDEQFF
TRBV20-1 many TRBD2 CSASWGRDNEQFF
TRBV9 many NA CASSDRGTGDGGTQYF
TRBV15 many NA CATSRGARSTDTQYF
TRBV18 NA TRBD1 CASSPTGTGGAYEQYF
TRBV10-3 many TRBD2 CATGAGSGGAQETQYF
TRBV5-1 many NA CASSKDGNYGYTF
TRBV7-2 many TRBD2 CASSPQGGGYEQYF
TRBV7-9 NA TRBD1 CASSFGDRGYEQYF
TRBV11-2 NA NA CASSLDYGSLTETQYF
TRBV7-3 many NA CASSLSSDYGYTF
TRBV29-1 few NA CSVDRGDGEKLFF
TRBV5-6 many NA CASSLVRDSPSYEQYF
TRBV15 many TRBD2 CATSGPLAGGTYEQYF
TRBV6-1 many TRBD2 CASSGGLVSYNEQFF